The 27 T cell receptor beta chains presented below share a single source sample, sequenced in a study of identical twins (dated by TCRdb to 2016 to 2017). The library was prepared using 5' RACE. The instrument given in TCRdb is Illumina HiSeq 2000. TCRdb cleaned the public reads at Q25 with fastp, built clones with MiXCR and kept in-frame beta chains. Every CDR3 protein is listed once, alongside the most common genes and DNA of its rows. This sample has about 220,000 distinct CDR3 sequences in its table, and more than 6.5% of those were observed once. Together, the top ten hold more than 1.5% of the sample. This same sample was also taken into another study, of yellow fever vaccine responses in identical twins.

The specimen sequenced was memory (CD45RO+) T cells sorted from blood. The cell subset or site tag for this specimen amounts to: CD45RO+ enriched T cells. These TCRs come from a woman aged 18-29 years in good health.

The chain carries TRBV4-3 and TRBJ2-7; D may be TRBD2 (6 bases). The CDR3 contains 15 residues. Germline assignment: CDR1 LGHNA and CDR2 YSLEER. V was shortened by 0 bases and J by 3 bases, with 12 bases between the two germline ends. This chain's CDR3 is CASSQDSGDFYEQYF. CDR3 sequence (DNA): TGCGCCAGCAGCCAAGATTCCGGGGACTTCTACGAGCAGTACTTC.

At least ten counts were recorded for this clonotype. CDR3 DNA sequence: TGTGCCAGCAGTCCGCAGATTAGCACAGATACGCAGTATTTT. It is translated as CASSPQISTDTQYF. The V call is TRBV6-1, the J call TRBJ2-3; D remains ambiguous. Germline CDR1 and CDR2: MNHNS and SASEGT. V was cut by 5 bases and J by 0 bases, with 9 bases left in between. There are 14 residues in the CDR3.

At least ten counts were recorded for this clonotype. This chain links TRBV7-2 with TRBJ2-7, with 9 bases that match TRBD1. Germline assignment: CDR1 SGHTA and CDR2 FQGNSA. CDR3 length: 13 residues. J lost 0 bases, V lost 8 bases, and 2 bases had no gene match. CDR3 sequence reads: CASRGQGSYEQYF. The CDR3 nucleotides read TGTGCCAGCCGGGGACAGGGCTCCTACGAGCAGTACTTC.

The chain employs TRBV5-1 and TRBJ2-3; 8 bases map to TRBD2. The germline V gene encodes CDR1 SGHRS and CDR2 YFSETQ. The CDR3 has 15 residues. V lost 1 base to trimming and J lost 4 bases; unmatched junction nucleotides: 5. CDR3 DNA sequence: TGCGCCAGCAGCTTGCCCAGCGGGAGCGCAGATACGCAGTATTTT. Its protein is CASSLPSGSADTQYF. The entire variable domain, with the rest obtained from reference TRBV5-1 and TRBJ2-3, is as follows: KAGVTQTPRYLIKTRGQQVTLSCSPISGHRSVSWYQQTPGQGLQFLFEYFSETQRNKGNFPGRFSGRQFSNSRSEMNVSTLELGDSALYLCASSLPSGSADTQYFGPGTRLTVL.

The chain has TRBV20-1 and TRBJ1-2; D unresolved. Trimming took off 2 bases at V and 0 bases at J, with 4 bases between the two ends. Germline values: CDR1 DFQATT, CDR2 SNEGSKA (reference sequence). This CDR3 has 12 residues. This CDR3 reads CSARPPNYGYTF. CDR3 DNA sequence: TGCAGTGCTAGACCACCTAACTATGGCTACACCTTC.

The V and J genes are TRBV20-1 and TRBJ2-7, with D tentatively TRBD1 (6 bases). Trimming pared 5 bases from V and 2 bases from J, leaving 16 bases between. CDR3 length: 14 residues. CDR1 and CDR2 (germline): DFQATT, SNEGSKA (reference sequence). The CDR3 region is CSARRQVGPYEQYF. The CDR3 DNA reads TGCAGTGCTCGACGACAGGTAGGACCCTACGAGCAGTACTTC.

The chain employs TRBV6-5 and TRBJ2-2; 7 bases line up with TRBD2. The V segment lost 2 bases and the J segment 5 bases; nucleotides outside the gene matches: 5. CDR1 MNHEY and CDR2 SVGAGI come from the germline V gene. The CDR3 extends over 15 amino acids. The CDR3, as DNA: TGTGCCAGCAGTTACGAGATAGCGGGTACCGGGGAGCTGTTTTTT. Amino acid sequence: CASSYEIAGTGELFF.

This clonotype was picked up many times. CDR3 in DNA: TGCAGTGCTAGAGAACCCAAACGGGAGGGCGAGCAGTTCTTC. Its protein is CSAREPKREGEQFF. The genes are TRBV20-1 and TRBJ2-1, with 8 nucleotides matching TRBD2. The length of the CDR3 is 14 residues. J lost 10 bases, V lost 0 bases, and 8 bases had no gene match. Germline-derived CDR1 and CDR2 are DFQATT and SNEGSKA (reference sequence).

This clonotype was counted only a few times. In DNA, the CDR3 is TGTGCCAGCAGCTTATCTGGTAGTCAAGTTAACTATGGCTACACCTTC. This sequence encodes CASSLSGSQVNYGYTF. The chain couples TRBV7-9 to TRBJ1-2, with D unclear. V lost 2 bases and J lost 1, with 14 bases in between. Germline assignment: CDR1 SEHNR and CDR2 FQNEAQ (reference sequence). The CDR3 is made up of 16 amino acids.

The chain combines TRBV28 with TRBJ1-5; D not resolved. This CDR3 is built from 14 residues. V lost 2 bases and J 4 bases, leaving 9 bases between the germline ends. Germline V gene sequence: CDR1 MDHEN, CDR2 SYDVKM. Here the CDR3 reads CASSLEAENQPQHF. The DNA of the CDR3 is TGTGCCAGCAGTTTAGAGGCAGAAAATCAGCCCCAGCATTTT.

The V and J genes are TRBV4-1 and TRBJ2-3; D remains unclear. The CDR3 has 18 residues. Germline-derived CDR1 and CDR2 are MGHRA and YSYEKL. The V end was cut by 2 bases, the J end by 2 bases, with 20 bases between. CDR3 sequence: CASSQINLIADPTDTQYF. CDR3 coding DNA: TGCGCCAGCAGCCAAATCAATTTAATAGCTGACCCCACAGATACGCAGTATTTT.

The genes are TRBV20-1 and TRBJ2-4, with a tentative D call TRBD1 (6 bases). The CDR3 length is 15 residues. With 0 bases removed from V and 6 bases from J, the gap between germline ends came to 15 bases. Germline V gene sequence: CDR1 DFQATT, CDR2 SNEGSKA (reference sequence). The CDR3 DNA reads TGCAGTGCTAGAGATCACCGCACGGACAGAAACATTCAGTACTTC. As protein: CSARDHRTDRNIQYF.

This clonotype was seen repeatedly, ten times or more. The rearrangement links TRBV9 to TRBJ2-2; D possibly corresponds to TRBD2 (6 bases). Trimming pared 1 base from V and 5 bases from J, leaving 12 bases between. The CDR3 has 15 amino acids. CDR1 SGDLS and CDR2 YYNGEE come from the germline V gene. The CDR3 protein is CASSVSSGGTGELFF. The CDR3 coding sequence is TGTGCCAGCAGCGTATCATCTGGGGGGACCGGGGAGCTGTTTTTT.

This chain links TRBV6-5 with TRBJ2-1; 10 bases align to TRBD1. The CDR3 spans 12 residues. Per germline, CDR1 MNHEY and CDR2 SVGAGI. V dropped 7 bases and J dropped 9; count of bases not matched to a gene: 3. The CDR3 DNA is TGTGCCAGCACGACAGGGGGCAGTGAGCAGTTCTTC. Translated, it gives CASTTGGSEQFF.

This clonotype was found a few times. The CDR3 loop is CSVEDRNTYQETQYF. The DNA for the CDR3 is TGCAGCGTTGAAGATCGCAATACATACCAAGAGACCCAGTACTTC. The chain links TRBV29-1 to TRBJ2-5; D not resolved. Germline loops: CDR1 SQVTM, CDR2 ANQGSEA. CDR3 size: 15 residues. Trimming removed 0 bases from V and 0 bases from J, with 11 bases in between.

In this sample, this clonotype turned up many times. V gene TRBV15 combines with J gene TRBJ2-3, with 8 bases lining up with TRBD1. J was trimmed by 7 bases and V by 1 base; bases with no gene match: 10. The CDR3 consists of 16 residues. Germline V gives CDR1 LNHNV, CDR2 YYDKDF (reference sequence). CDR3 sequence (DNA): TGTGCCACCAGCAGAGCCCCAGGGGGCGGCACCCATACGCAGTATTTT. This sequence encodes CATSRAPGGGTHTQYF.

This clonotype showed up just a few times. This sequence joins TRBV11-2 and TRBJ2-1; 8 bases line up with TRBD2. This CDR3 is 18 amino acids long. Germline-derived CDR1 and CDR2 are SGHAT and FQNNGV. Trimming removed 4 bases from V and 6 bases from J; junction bases left unmatched: 17. For the CDR3, the DNA is TGTGCCAGCAGCTATTATTCGGGAGGGATAGCGGGTGGCAATGAGCAGTTCTTC. This codes for CASSYYSGGIAGGNEQFF.

This clonotype rates as medium-sized. The chain combines TRBV6-2 or TRBV6-3 with TRBJ1-5; D possibly corresponds to TRBD1 (5 bases). V shed 5 bases and J shed 4 bases, with 9 bases lying between them. Germline assignment: CDR1 MNHEY and CDR2 SVGEGT. The CDR3 spans 13 residues. The CDR3 here is CASSLQENQPQHF. CDR3 bases: TGTGCCAGCAGTCTACAGGAAAATCAGCCCCAGCATTTT.

This clonotype showed up many times. V usage is TRBV14 and J usage is TRBJ1-6; D unresolved. V was cut by 1 base and J by 8 bases, with 6 bases left in between. CDR3 size: 13 residues. Germline CDR1 reads SGHDN; CDR2 reads FVKESK. DNA for the CDR3: TGTGCCAGCAGCCAAGGGCTGTATTCACCCCTCCACTTT. Protein product: CASSQGLYSPLHF.

The rearrangement joins TRBV10-3 to TRBJ1-2; D not certain. Trimming left V 2 bases short and J 0 bases short, with 4 bases between. CDR1 is ENHRY, CDR2 SYGVKD, per germline. This CDR3 is built from 13 residues. The CDR3 region is CAISEAANYGYTF. DNA of the CDR3: TGTGCCATCAGTGAGGCCGCTAACTATGGCTACACCTTC.

With respect to this clonotype: A much larger clone differs by one base, so this may be a read error. V gene TRBV5-6 combines with J gene TRBJ2-3; 8 bases line up with TRBD1. V shed 7 bases and J 4 bases; nucleotides not matched to a gene: 11. CDR3 length: 15 amino acids. Germline lookup yields CDR1 SGHDT and CDR2 YYEEEE. CDR3 nucleotide sequence: TGTGCCAGCGGCCCCCGGGACAGGACCCCAGATACGCAGTATTTT. Encoded protein: CASGPRDRTPDTQYF.

The table lists this clonotype with many counts. V is TRBV20-1 and J is TRBJ2-1; either TRBD1 or TRBD2 may supply D (8 bases each). V dropped 2 bases and J dropped 7 bases, with 21 bases sitting between them. CDR1 DFQATT and CDR2 SNEGSKA come from the germline V gene (reference sequence). The CDR3 extends over 16 amino acids. The CDR3 is CSARPGGGGSLNEQFF. The CDR3 bases are TGCAGTGCTAGACCAGGGGGCGGGGGGTCACTTAATGAGCAGTTCTTC.

This clonotype was seen ten or more times. The chain carries TRBV2 and TRBJ2-3; D is possibly TRBD2 (5 bases). Germline V gene sequence: CDR1 SNHLY, CDR2 FYNNEI. The CDR3 spans 13 residues. Trimming left V 5 bases short and J 2 bases short, with 8 bases between. CDR3 DNA: TGTGCCAGCAGTACGGACTTCACAGATACGCAGTATTTT. Protein sequence: CASSTDFTDTQYF.

This clonotype was counted many times. The CDR3 coding sequence is TGCAGTGCTTGCCTAGCGGGGTTGGAGACCCAGTACTTC. Amino acid sequence: CSACLAGLETQYF. The chain combines TRBV20-1 with TRBJ2-5; TRBD2 agrees at 9 bases. This CDR3 has 13 amino acids. Germline CDR1 reads DFQATT; CDR2 reads SNEGSKA (reference sequence). With V trimmed by 5 bases and J by 5 bases, 6 bases remained unmatched.

This clonotype occurred a few times. This chain uses TRBV4-3 with TRBJ2-2; no definite D call. V lost 4 bases to trimming and J lost 2 bases, with 8 bases between them. The CDR3 runs 14 residues. Germline loops: CDR1 LGHNA, CDR2 YSLEER. As DNA, the CDR3 is TGCGCCAGCAGCCGAACTACAAACACCGGGGAGCTGTTTTTT. It codes for CASSRTTNTGELFF.

The sample holds many counts of this clonotype. V is TRBV15 and J is TRBJ2-1; 9 positions match TRBD2. Unmatched junction bases numbered 9, after V lost 0 bases and J lost 15 bases. The CDR3 contains 14 residues. Germline values: CDR1 LNHNV, CDR2 YYDKDF (reference sequence). In nucleotides, the CDR3 is TGTGCCACCAGCAGAGATCTGCTAGCGGGGTACCCGTTCTTC. Its translation is CATSRDLLAGYPFF.

This clonotype showed up just a few times. The chain carries TRBV30 and TRBJ2-1, with 7 nucleotides matching TRBD1. The junction had 16 bases not matched to a gene; V was cut back by 3 bases and J by 2 bases. Germline V gene data show CDR1 as GTSNPN and CDR2 as SVGIG (reference sequence). This CDR3 comprises 18 residues. The CDR3, as DNA: TGTGCCTGGAGGAGGCAGGGACCACAGGGGTTGACCTACAATGAGCAGTTCTTC. As protein: CAWRRQGPQGLTYNEQFF.